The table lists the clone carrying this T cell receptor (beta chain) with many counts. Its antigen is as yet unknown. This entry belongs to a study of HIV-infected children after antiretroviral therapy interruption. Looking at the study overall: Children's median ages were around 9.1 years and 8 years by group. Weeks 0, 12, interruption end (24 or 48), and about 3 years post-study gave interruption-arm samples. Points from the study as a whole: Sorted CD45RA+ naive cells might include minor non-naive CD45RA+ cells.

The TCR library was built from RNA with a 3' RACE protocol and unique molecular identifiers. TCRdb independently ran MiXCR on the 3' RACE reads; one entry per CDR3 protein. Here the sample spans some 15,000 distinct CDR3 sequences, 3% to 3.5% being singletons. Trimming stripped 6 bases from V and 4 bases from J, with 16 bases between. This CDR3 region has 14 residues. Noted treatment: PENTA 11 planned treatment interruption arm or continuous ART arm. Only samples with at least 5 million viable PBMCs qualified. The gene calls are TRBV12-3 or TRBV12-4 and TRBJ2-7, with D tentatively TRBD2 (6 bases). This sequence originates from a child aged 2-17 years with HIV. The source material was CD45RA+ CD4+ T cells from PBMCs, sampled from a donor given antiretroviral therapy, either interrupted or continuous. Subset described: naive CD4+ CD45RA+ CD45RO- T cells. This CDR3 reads CASSPNGRGYEQYF. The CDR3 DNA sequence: TGTGCCAGCAGCCCCAATGGACGGGGGTACGAGCAGTACTTC.